This T cell receptor beta chain was sequenced in a study of cytomegalovirus exposure and HLA in healthy donors. Study in general: Of all 400 or so donors who were genotyped, around 82% belonged to the Caucasian-associated ancestry cluster.

Points from the study as a whole: The classifier reportedly diagnosed cytomegalovirus status with high specificity and sensitivity.

As to this clone: No antigen is known for it.

The PCR had 60 Vbeta and 13 Jbeta primers. Clones were read by immunoSEQ multiplex PCR, and TCRdb kept only the in-frame ones, dropping some. The data show over 150,000 clones, around 80% seen once. This CDR3 region has 15 residues. The germline gives CDR1 MNHEY, CDR2 SVGAGI. Trimming stripped 0 bases from V and 4 bases from J, with 12 bases between. This chain links TRBV6-5 with TRBJ1-2, with D tentatively TRBD1 (6 bases). Input material: PBMCs. The clonotype originates from a girl under 18 in good health and CMV-seropositive. The CDR3 sequence is CASSYSTGLAYGYTF. In nucleotides, the CDR3 is TGTGCCAGCAGTTACTCGACAGGTTTGGCCTATGGCTACACCTTC.